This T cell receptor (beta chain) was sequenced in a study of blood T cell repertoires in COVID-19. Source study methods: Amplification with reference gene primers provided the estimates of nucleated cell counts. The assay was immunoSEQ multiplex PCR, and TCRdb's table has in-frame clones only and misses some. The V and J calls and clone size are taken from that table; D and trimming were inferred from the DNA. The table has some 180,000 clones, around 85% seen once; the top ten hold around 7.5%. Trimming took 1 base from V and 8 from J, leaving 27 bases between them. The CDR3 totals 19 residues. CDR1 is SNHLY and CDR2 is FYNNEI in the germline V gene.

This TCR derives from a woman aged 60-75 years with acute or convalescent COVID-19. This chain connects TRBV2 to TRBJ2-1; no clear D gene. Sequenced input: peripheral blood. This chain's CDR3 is CASSEDVLFDGPWAHEQFF. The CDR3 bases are TGTGCCAGCAGTGAAGATGTGTTATTTGACGGCCCCTGGGCCCATGAGCAGTTCTTC.